The clone carrying this T cell receptor beta chain was seen many times. This entry comes from a study of Graves' ophthalmopathy and Graves' hyperthyroidism. As the template, RNA transcripts were used to amplify TCR beta CDR3 regions. HTBI-primed RT-PCR formed the first round, and a multiplex PCR formed the second. MiXCR was run by TCRdb on the multiplex PCR reads, yielding one entry per CDR3 protein. The sample lists about 1.2 million distinct CDR3 sequences; about two fifths were seen once. CDR1 is SGHVS, CDR2 FQNEAQ, per germline. Trimming left V 2 bases short and J 7 bases short, with 8 bases between. This CDR3 is 13 amino acids long.

This clonotype was obtained from an adult man with Graves' hyperthyroidism. The V and J genes are TRBV7-8 and TRBJ1-4; D remains ambiguous. Sequenced input: peripheral blood or thyroid tissue (not recorded which). The CDR3 coding sequence is TGTGCCAGCAGCTTATATGCTGTTGAAAAACTGTTTTTT. This gives the protein CASSLYAVEKLFF.